The rows below give T cell receptor beta chains drawn from one sample of a study of CD8 T cells in Susac syndrome. From the immunoSEQ multiplex PCR reads, TCRdb called clonotypes with MiXCR, one entry per CDR3 protein. The data contain roughly 250,000 distinct CDR3 sequences, roughly 95% of them singletons. Sequencing was carried out using CD4+ T cells from PBMCs. The receptors were sampled from a human donor with Susac syndrome. Both conserved end residues are part of each CDR3. The D gene is left open where the match is weak. Clone size is not always given. Where it is, it says once, few, many or a class for expanded clones.

CDR3nt: TGCAGTGCTAGTCGGGGGGCGAATGAGCAGTTCTTC
CDR3aa: CSASRGANEQFF
d_gene: -
v_gene: TRBV20-1
j_gene: TRBJ2-1
abundance: -

CDR3nt: TGTGCCAGCTCACCGGGACAGGGGGCCAGCTACGAGCAGTACTTC
CDR3aa: CASSPGQGASYEQYF
d_gene: TRBD1
v_gene: TRBV18
j_gene: TRBJ2-7
abundance: once

CDR3nt: TGCAGCGTTGAACCGGGGGCTTTCGACAATGAGCAGTTCTTC
CDR3aa: CSVEPGAFDNEQFF
d_gene: -
v_gene: TRBV29-1
j_gene: TRBJ2-1
abundance: once

CDR3nt: TGTGCTAGTGGTTTGTACGGCGGGGGCTACACCTTC
CDR3aa: CASGLYGGGYTF
d_gene: -
v_gene: TRBV12-5
j_gene: TRBJ1-2
abundance: once

CDR3nt: TGTGCCTGGAGTGAACAGGCGGGCTATGGCTACACCTTC
CDR3aa: CAWSEQAGYGYTF
d_gene: -
v_gene: TRBV30
j_gene: TRBJ1-2
abundance: -

CDR3nt: TGTGCCAGCAATGAGGTCGTTTCCGAAGGGATTGAGCAGTTCTTC
CDR3aa: CASNEVVSEGIEQFF
d_gene: -
v_gene: TRBV11-2
j_gene: TRBJ2-1
abundance: -

CDR3nt: TGTGCCAGCAGTTTTACCGGGGCCGGGAGCACAGATACGCAGTATTTT
CDR3aa: CASSFTGAGSTDTQYF
d_gene: -
v_gene: TRBV12-3/TRBV12-4
j_gene: TRBJ2-3
abundance: -

CDR3nt: TGTGCCAGCAGTTCTGTGCGTGGGATGGCTTTCTTT
CDR3aa: CASSSVRGMAFF
d_gene: -
v_gene: TRBV27
j_gene: TRBJ1-1
abundance: -

CDR3nt: TGTGCCAGCAGCCGAGGCGACAGGCCCAACACTGAAGCTTTCTTT
CDR3aa: CASSRGDRPNTEAFF
d_gene: -
v_gene: TRBV7-9
j_gene: TRBJ1-1
abundance: -

CDR3nt: TGTGCCAGCAGCCATCGGACTAGCGGGAGATGGCAAAACATTCAGTACTTC
CDR3aa: CASSHRTSGRWQNIQYF
d_gene: TRBD2
v_gene: TRBV5-6
j_gene: TRBJ2-4
abundance: -

CDR3nt: TGTGCCAGCTTCCGGGAGTCGGTCGCTTTCTTT
CDR3aa: CASFRESVAFF
d_gene: -
v_gene: TRBV11-2
j_gene: TRBJ1-1
abundance: once

CDR3nt: TGTGCCAGCAGCGCAGCTGGGAGGACCCTTTCTGGCTACACCTTC
CDR3aa: CASSAAGRTLSGYTF
d_gene: -
v_gene: TRBV7-2
j_gene: TRBJ1-2
abundance: -

CDR3nt: TGTGCCAGCACCGAACAAAGCTCCTACAATGAGCAGTTCTTC
CDR3aa: CASTEQSSYNEQFF
d_gene: -
v_gene: TRBV12-3/TRBV12-4
j_gene: TRBJ2-1
abundance: -

CDR3nt: TGTGCCAGCAGCCTTAGCGGAGACTGGGGCGAGCAGTACTTC
CDR3aa: CASSLSGDWGEQYF
d_gene: -
v_gene: TRBV3-1
j_gene: TRBJ2-7
abundance: -

CDR3nt: TGCAGCGTTACCGGGACAGCGTTCTACGAGCAGTACTTC
CDR3aa: CSVTGTAFYEQYF
d_gene: TRBD1
v_gene: TRBV29-1
j_gene: TRBJ2-7
abundance: -

CDR3nt: TGTGCCAGCAGTCCCATGGCTGAGACCCAGTACTTC
CDR3aa: CASSPMAETQYF
d_gene: -
v_gene: TRBV12-3/TRBV12-4
j_gene: TRBJ2-5
abundance: -